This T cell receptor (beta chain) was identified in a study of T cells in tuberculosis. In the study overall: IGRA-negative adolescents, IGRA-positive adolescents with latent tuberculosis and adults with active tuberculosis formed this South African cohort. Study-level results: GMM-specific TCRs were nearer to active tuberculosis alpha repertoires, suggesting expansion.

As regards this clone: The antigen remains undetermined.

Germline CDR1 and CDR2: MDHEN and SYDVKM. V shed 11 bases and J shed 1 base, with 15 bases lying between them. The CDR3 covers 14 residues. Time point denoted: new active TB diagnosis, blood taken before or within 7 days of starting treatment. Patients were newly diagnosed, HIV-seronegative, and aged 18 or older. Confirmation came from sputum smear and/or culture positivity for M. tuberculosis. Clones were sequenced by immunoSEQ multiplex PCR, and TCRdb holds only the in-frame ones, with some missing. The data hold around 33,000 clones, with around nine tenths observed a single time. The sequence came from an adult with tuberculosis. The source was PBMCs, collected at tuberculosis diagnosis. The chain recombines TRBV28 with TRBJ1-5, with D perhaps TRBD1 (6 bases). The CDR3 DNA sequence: TGTGCCTGGGGGGGGGCTTTGAGCAATCAGCCCCAGCATTTT. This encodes CAWGGALSNQPQHF.